This TCR beta chain was documented in a study of T cells and copy number aberrations in small-cell lung cancer. The CDR3 sequence is 15 residues long. With 5 bases removed from V and 18 bases from J, the gap between germline ends came to 26 bases. Germline loops: CDR1 WNHNN, CDR2 SYGVQD (reference sequence). Patients with resected limited-stage small-cell lung cancer, operated 2008 to 2020. No donor received chemotherapy or radiotherapy before surgery, nor immunotherapy before or after it. A grid approach was used to sample three regions from each formalin-fixed paraffin-embedded tumor block. This clone was counted a few times. Repertoires were generated with immunoSEQ multiplex PCR, while TCRdb's copy carries only in-frame clones and drops some. The sample includes about 160 clones, over 75% of them seen just once.

The specimen sequenced was tumor tissue. The genes are TRBV10-1 and TRBJ2-6; no reliable D call. The sequence derives from a woman in her 50s with small cell lung cancer. CDR3 in DNA: TGCGCCAGCAGTTATCTGGAAAGATCGCACAAAGTCGGGACTTTC. It translates to CASSYLERSHKVGTF.